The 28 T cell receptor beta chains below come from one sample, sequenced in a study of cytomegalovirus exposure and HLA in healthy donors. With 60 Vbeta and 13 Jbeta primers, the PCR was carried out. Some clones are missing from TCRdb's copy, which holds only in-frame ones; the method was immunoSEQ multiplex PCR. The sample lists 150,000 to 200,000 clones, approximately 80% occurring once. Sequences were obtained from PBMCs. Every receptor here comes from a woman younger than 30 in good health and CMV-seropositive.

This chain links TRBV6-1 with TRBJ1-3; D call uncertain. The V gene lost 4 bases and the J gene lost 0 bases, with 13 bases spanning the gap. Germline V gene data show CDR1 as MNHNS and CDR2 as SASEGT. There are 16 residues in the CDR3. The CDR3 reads CASSVTVILSGNTIYF. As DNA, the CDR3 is TGTGCCAGCAGTGTTACGGTGATCCTCTCTGGAAACACCATATATTTT.

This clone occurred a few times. The CDR3 nucleotides read TGTGCCAGCAGCTTAGGAGTTTCACGGGGGGTGGCAGATACGCAGTATTTT. This gives the protein CASSLGVSRGVADTQYF. The J gene is TRBJ2-3, the V gene TRBV11-3; 7 positions match TRBD2. CDR1 and CDR2 (germline): SGHNT, YENEEA. The J segment lost 4 bases and the V segment lost 1 base, leaving 11 bases of the junction unmatched. The CDR3 is made up of 17 amino acids.

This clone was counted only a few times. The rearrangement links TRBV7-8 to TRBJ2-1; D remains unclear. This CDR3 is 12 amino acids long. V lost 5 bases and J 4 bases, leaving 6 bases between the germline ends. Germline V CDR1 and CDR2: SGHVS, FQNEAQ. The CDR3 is CASSLTYNEQFF. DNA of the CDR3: TGTGCCAGCAGCCTTACATACAATGAGCAGTTCTTC.

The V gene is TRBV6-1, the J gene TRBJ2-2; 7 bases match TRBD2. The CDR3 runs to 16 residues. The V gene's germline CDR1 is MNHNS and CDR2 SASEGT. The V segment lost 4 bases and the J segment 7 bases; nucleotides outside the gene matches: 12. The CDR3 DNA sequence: TGTGCCAGCAGTGTTGTCCCGGGGAGGGAAGGCGGGGAGCTGTTTTTT. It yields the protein CASSVVPGREGGELFF.

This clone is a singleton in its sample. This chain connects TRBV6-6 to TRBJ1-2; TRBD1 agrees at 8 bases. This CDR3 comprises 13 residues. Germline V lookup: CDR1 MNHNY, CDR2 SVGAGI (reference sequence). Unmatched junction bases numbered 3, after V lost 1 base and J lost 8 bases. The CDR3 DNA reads TGTGCCAGCAGTTACTTAACAGGGGGAGGCTACACCTTC. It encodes CASSYLTGGGYTF.

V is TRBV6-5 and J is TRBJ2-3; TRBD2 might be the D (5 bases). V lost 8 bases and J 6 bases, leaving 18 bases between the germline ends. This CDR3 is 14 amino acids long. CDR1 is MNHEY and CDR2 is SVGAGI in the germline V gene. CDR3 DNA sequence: TGTGCCAGCGGTTGGGAACTAGGGTGGGATACGCAGTATTTT. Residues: CASGWELGWDTQYF.

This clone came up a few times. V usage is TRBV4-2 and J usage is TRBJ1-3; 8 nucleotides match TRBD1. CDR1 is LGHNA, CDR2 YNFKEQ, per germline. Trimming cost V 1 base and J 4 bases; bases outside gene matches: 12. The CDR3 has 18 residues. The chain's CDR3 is CASSQAGPQGAGGNTIYF. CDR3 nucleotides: TGTGCCAGCAGCCAAGCAGGACCTCAGGGGGCGGGCGGAAACACCATATATTTT.

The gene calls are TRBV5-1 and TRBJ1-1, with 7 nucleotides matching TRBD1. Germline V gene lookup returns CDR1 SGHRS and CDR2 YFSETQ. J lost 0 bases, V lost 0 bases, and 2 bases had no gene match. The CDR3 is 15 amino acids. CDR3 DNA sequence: TGCGCCAGCAGCTTGGTGACAGGGATGAACACTGAAGCTTTCTTT. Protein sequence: CASSLVTGMNTEAFF.

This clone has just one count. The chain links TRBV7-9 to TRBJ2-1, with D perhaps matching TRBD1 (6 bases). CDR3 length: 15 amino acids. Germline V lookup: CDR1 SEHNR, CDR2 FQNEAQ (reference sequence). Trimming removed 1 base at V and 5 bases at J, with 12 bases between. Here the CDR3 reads CASSLVWGRHNEQFF. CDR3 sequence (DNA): TGTGCCAGCAGCTTAGTCTGGGGGCGGCACAATGAGCAGTTCTTC.

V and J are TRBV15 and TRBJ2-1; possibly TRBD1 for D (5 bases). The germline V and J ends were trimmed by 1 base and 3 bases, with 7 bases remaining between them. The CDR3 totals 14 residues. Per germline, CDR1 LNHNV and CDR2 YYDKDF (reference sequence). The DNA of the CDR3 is TGTGCCACCAGCAGAGCGCAGGGCTACAATGAGCAGTTCTTC. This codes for CATSRAQGYNEQFF.

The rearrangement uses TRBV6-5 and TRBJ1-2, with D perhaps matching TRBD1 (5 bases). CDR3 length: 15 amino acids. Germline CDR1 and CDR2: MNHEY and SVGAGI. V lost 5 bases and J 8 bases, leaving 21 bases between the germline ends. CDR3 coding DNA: TGTGCCAGCAGTCCCCAAGGAAAGCAGGGCCGGGGCTACACCTTC. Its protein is CASSPQGKQGRGYTF.

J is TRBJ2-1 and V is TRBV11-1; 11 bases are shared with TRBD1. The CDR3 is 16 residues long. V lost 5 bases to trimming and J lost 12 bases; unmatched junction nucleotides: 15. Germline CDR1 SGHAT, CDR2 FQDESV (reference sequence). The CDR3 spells CASSEPGQGEFIGQFF. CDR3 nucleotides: TGTGCCAGCAGCGAACCGGGACAGGGGGAATTCATCGGGCAGTTCTTC.

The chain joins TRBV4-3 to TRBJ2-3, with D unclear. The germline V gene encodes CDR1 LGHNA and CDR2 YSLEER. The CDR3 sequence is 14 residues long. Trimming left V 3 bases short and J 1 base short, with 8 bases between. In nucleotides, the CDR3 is TGCGCCAGCAGCCATCTACTCCGCACAGATACGCAGTATTTT. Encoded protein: CASSHLLRTDTQYF.

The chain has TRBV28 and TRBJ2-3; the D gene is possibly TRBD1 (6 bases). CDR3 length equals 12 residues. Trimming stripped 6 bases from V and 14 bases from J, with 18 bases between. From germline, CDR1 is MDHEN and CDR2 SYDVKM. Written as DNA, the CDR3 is TGTGCCAGCAGGCCGCCTGGACAGTTTGTGTATTTT. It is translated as CASRPPGQFVYF.

CDR3 region: CASSEYSGGVRGSNEQFF. DNA for the CDR3: TGTGCCAGCAGCGAGTATAGCGGGGGGGTACGCGGCTCCAATGAGCAGTTCTTC. This sequence joins TRBV9 and TRBJ2-1; 11 positions match TRBD2. The CDR3 runs 18 residues. Germline V gene data show CDR1 as SGDLS and CDR2 as YYNGEE. V lost 3 bases and J lost 6; bases outside the gene matches: 14.

CDR3 sequence reads: CAWSVGTVSEKLFF. CDR3 DNA: TGTGCCTGGAGTGTGGGGACAGTAAGCGAAAAACTGTTTTTT. V and J are TRBV30 and TRBJ1-4, with 7 bases lining up with TRBD1. The V segment lost 0 bases and the J segment 8 bases; nucleotides outside the gene matches: 6. The germline V gene encodes CDR1 GTSNPN and CDR2 SVGIG (reference sequence). The CDR3 length is 14 residues.

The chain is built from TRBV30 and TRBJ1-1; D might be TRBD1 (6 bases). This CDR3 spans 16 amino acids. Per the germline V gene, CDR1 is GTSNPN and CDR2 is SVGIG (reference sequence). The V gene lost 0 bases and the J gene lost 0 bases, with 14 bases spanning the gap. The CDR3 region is CAWSVKQGIVNTEAFF. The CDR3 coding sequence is TGTGCCTGGAGTGTAAAACAGGGTATAGTGAACACTGAAGCTTTCTTT.

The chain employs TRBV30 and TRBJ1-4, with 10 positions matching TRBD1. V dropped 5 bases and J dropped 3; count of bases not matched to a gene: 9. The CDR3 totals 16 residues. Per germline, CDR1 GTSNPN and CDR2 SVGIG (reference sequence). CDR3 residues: CAWDRGLGSSNEKLFF. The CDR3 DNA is TGTGCCTGGGACAGGGGGCTAGGATCTTCTAATGAAAAACTGTTTTTT. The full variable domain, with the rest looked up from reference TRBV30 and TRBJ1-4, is SQTIHQWPATLVQPVGSPLSLECTVEGTSNPNLYWYRQAAGRGLQLLFYSVGIGQISSEVPQNLSASRPQDRQFILSSKKLLLSDSGFYLCAWDRGLGSSNEKLFFGSGTQLSVL.

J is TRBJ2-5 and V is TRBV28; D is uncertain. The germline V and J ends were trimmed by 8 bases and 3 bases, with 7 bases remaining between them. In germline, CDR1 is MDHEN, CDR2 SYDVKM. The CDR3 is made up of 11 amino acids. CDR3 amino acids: CASGRKETQYF. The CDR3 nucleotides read TGTGCCAGCGGCAGGAAAGAGACCCAGTACTTC.

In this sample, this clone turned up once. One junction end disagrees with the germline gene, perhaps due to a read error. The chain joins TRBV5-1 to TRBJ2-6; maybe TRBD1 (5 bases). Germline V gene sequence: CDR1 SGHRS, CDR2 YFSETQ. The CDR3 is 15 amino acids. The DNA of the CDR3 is TGCGCCAGCAGCGAACTCACATCTGGGGCCAACGGCCTGACTTTC. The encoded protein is CASSELTSGANGLTF.

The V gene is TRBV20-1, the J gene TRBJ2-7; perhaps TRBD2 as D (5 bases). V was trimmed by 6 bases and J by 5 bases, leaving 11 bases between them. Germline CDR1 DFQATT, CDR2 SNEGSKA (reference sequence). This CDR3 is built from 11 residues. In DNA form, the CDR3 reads TGCAGTGCCACCGGGGATCACGAGCAGTACTTC. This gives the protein CSATGDHEQYF.

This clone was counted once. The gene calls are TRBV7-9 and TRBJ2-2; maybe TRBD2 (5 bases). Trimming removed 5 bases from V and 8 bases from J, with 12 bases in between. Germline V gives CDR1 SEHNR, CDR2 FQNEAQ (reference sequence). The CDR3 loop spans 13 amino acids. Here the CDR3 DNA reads TGTGCCAGCAGCCCGTCGGAGGCGGGGGAGCTGTTTTTT. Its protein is CASSPSEAGELFF.

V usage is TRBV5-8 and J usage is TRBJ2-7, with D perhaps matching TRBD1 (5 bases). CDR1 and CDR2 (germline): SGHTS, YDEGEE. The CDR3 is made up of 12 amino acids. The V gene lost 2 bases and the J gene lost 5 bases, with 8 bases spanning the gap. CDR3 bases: TGTGCCAGCAGCTTTAGGGGTAACGAGCAGTACGTC. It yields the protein CASSFRGNEQYV.

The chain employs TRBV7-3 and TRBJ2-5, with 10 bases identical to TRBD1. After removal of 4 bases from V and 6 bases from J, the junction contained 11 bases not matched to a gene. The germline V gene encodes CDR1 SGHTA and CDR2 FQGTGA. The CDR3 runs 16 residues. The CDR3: CASSSRNRDRGKTQYF. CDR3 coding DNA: TGTGCCAGCAGCTCCAGAAACAGGGACAGGGGAAAGACCCAGTACTTC.

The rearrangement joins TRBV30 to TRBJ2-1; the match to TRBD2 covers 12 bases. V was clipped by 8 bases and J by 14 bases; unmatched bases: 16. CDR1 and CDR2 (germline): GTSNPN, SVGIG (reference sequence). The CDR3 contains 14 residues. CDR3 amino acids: CAGRLAGDPGLEFF. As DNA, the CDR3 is TGTGCCGGCCGACTAGCGGGGGACCCTGGGTTAGAGTTCTTC.

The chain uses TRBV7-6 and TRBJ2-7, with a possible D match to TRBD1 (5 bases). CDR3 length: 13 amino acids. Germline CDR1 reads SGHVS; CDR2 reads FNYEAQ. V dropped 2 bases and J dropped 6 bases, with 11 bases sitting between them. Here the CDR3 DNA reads TGTGCCAGCAGCTTACAGGGAACTGGCGAGCAGTACTTC. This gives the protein CASSLQGTGEQYF.

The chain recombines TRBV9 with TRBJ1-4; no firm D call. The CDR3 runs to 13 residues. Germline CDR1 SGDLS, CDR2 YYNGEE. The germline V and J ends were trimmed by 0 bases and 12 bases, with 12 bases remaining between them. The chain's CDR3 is CASSVGERRELFF. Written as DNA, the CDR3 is TGTGCCAGCAGCGTAGGGGAGCGGAGGGAACTGTTTTTT. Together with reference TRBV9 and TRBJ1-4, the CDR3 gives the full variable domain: DSGVTQTPKHLITATGQRVTLRCSPRSGDLSVYWYQQSLDQGLQFLIQYYNGEERAKGNILERFSAQQFPDLHSELNLSSLELGDSALYFCASSVGERRELFFGSGTQLSVL.

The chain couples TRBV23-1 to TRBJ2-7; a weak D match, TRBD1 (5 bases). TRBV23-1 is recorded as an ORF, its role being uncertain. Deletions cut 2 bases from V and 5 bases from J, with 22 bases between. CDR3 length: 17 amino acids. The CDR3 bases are TGCGCCAGCAGTCAAGCGTTCAGGGCCCCTGTAAAGGACGAGCAGTACGTC. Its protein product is CASSQAFRAPVKDEQYV.